Reported below is one T cell receptor beta chain. The sample originates from a study of blood T cell repertoires in COVID-19. Across the study: PBMCs, B-cell-depleted T cells, or T cells were the source of the cDNA or gDNA that made up the material.

As processed by the authors: Estimation of nucleated cell counts relied on the amplification of reference gene primers. Sequencing was performed with immunoSEQ multiplex PCR; in TCRdb, only in-frame clones are kept and a portion is missing. V, J and clone size were drawn from that table, and D and trimming were deduced from the DNA. The sample lists about 34,000 clones, about nine tenths occurring once. Looked up from germline, CDR1 is MNHNY and CDR2 is SVGAGI (reference sequence). The CDR3 extends over 16 amino acids. V lost 4 bases to trimming and J lost 6 bases; unmatched junction nucleotides: 9. This receptor was taken from a human donor with active COVID-19. The donor label of this sample is uncertain. The chain couples TRBV6-6 to TRBJ1-2; TRBD1 matches 12 bases. Input material: peripheral blood. Here the CDR3 reads CASSSPTGTGGDGYTF. The CDR3 DNA sequence: TGTGCCAGCAGTTCGCCGACCGGGACAGGGGGCGATGGCTACACCTTC.